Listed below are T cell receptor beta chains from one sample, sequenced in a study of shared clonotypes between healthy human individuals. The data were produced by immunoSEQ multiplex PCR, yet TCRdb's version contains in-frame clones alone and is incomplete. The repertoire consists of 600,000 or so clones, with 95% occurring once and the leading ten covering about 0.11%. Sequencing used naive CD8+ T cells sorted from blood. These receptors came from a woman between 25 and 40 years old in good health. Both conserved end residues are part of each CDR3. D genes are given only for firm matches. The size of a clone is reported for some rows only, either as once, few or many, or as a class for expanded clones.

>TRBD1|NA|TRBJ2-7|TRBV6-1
CASRDRPSYEQYF
TGTGCCAGCCGGGACAGGCCCTCCTACGAGCAGTACTTC
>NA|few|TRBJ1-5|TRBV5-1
CASSLAGNQPQHF
TGCGCCAGCAGCTTGGCAGGGAATCAGCCCCAGCATTTT
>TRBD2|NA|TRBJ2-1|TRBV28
CASSLRASGLYNEQFF
TGTGCCAGCAGTTTAAGGGCTAGCGGACTATACAATGAGCAGTTCTTC
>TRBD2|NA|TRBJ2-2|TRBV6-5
CASSPAGGLGGELFF
TGTGCCAGCAGCCCAGCGGGAGGTCTGGGCGGGGAGCTGTTTTTT
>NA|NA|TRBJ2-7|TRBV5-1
CASSAWGNSNSYEQYF
TGCGCCAGCAGCGCCTGGGGGAACTCCAACTCCTACGAGCAGTACTTC
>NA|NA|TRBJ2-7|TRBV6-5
CASMGRGDEQYF
TGTGCCAGCATGGGGCGGGGCGACGAGCAGTACTTC
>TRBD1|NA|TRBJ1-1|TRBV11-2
CASSLERGGRGWGVNTEAFF
TGTGCCAGCAGCTTAGAGCGAGGGGGCAGGGGATGGGGAGTGAACACTGAAGCTTTCTTT
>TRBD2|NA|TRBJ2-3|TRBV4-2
CASSNSGSGTDTQYF
TGTGCCAGCAGCAATAGCGGGAGCGGGACAGATACGCAGTATTTT
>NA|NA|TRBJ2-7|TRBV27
CASSQGGRSYEQYF
TGTGCCAGCAGCCAGGGGGGCCGCTCCTACGAGCAGTACTTC
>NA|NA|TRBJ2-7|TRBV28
CASSSVMDFGDGEQYF
TGTGCCAGCAGTTCCGTCATGGACTTCGGCGATGGCGAGCAGTACTTC
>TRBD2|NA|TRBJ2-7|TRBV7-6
CASSLASGLAAPYEQYF
TGTGCCAGCAGCTTAGCGTCGGGACTAGCGGCCCCCTACGAGCAGTACTTC
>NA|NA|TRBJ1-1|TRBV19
CASSIAGGPNTEAFF
TGTGCCAGTAGTATCGCCGGGGGACCAAACACTGAAGCTTTCTTT
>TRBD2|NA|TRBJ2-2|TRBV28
CASSFAAGVTGELFF
TGTGCCAGCAGTTTTGCAGCGGGGGTCACCGGGGAGCTGTTTTTT
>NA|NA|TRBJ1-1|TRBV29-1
CSVELQVKVPNTEAFF
TGCAGCGTTGAATTACAGGTAAAGGTTCCGAACACTGAAGCTTTCTTT
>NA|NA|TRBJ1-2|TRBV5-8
CASSLVANYGYTF
TGTGCCAGCAGCTTGGTGGCCAACTATGGCTACACCTTC
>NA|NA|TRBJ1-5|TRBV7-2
CASRKTFQGQPQHF
TGTGCCAGCCGAAAAACCTTCCAGGGGCAGCCCCAGCATTTT
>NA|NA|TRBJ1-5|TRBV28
CASSPLGSNQPQHF
TGTGCCAGCAGTCCCCTTGGGAGCAATCAGCCCCAGCATTTT
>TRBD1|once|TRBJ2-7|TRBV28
CASSSIPGTGVGSYEQYF
TGTGCCAGCAGTTCAATCCCCGGGACAGGGGTTGGCTCCTACGAGCAGTACTTC
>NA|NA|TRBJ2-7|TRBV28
CASSDWGNRYEQYF
TGTGCCAGCAGTGATTGGGGGAACAGGTACGAGCAGTACTTC
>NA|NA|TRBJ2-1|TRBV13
CASSSYNEQFF
TGTGCCAGCAGCTCGTACAATGAGCAGTTCTTC